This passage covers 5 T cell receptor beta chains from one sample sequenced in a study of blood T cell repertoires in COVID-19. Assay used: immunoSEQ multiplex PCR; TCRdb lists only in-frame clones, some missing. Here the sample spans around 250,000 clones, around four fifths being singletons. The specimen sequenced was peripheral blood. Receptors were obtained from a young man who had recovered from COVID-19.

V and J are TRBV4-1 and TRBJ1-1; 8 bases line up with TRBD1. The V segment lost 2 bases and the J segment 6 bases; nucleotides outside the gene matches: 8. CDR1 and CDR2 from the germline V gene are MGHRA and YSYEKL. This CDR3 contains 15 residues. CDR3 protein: CASSQQGAGTAEAFF. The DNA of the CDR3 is TGCGCCAGCAGCCAACAGGGGGCCGGTACCGCTGAAGCTTTCTTT.

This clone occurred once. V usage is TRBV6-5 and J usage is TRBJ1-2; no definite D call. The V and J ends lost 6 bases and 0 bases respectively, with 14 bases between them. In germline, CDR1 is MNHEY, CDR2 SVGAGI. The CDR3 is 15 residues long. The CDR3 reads CASRHDGKANYGYTF. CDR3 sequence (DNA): TGTGCCAGCAGGCACGACGGGAAAGCTAACTATGGCTACACCTTC.

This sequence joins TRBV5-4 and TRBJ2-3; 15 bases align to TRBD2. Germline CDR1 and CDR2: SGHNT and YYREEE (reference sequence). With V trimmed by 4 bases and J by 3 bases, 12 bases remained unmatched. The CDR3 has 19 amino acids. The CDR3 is CASSTGTSGGSTRTDTQYF. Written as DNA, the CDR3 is TGTGCCAGCAGCACCGGGACTAGCGGGGGGTCAACGAGGACAGATACGCAGTATTTT.

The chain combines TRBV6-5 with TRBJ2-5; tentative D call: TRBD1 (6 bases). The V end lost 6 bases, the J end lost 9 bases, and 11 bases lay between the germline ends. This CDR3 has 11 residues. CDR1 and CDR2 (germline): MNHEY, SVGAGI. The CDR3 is CASSQGSAQYF. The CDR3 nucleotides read TGTGCCAGCAGCCAGGGGTCGGCCCAGTACTTC.

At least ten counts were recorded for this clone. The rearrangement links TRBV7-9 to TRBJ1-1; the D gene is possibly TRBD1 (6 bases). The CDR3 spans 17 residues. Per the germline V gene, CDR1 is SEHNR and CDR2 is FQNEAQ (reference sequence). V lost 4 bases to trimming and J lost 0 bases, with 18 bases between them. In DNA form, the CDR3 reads TGTGCCAGCAGCTCCCGTAGGGGGGGCCCTATGAACACTGAAGCTTTCTTT. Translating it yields CASSSRRGGPMNTEAFF. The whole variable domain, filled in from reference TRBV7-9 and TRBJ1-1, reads DTGVSQNPRHKITKRGQNVTFRCDPISEHNRLYWYRQTLGQGPEFLTYFQNEAQLEKSRLLSDRFSAERPKGSFSTLEIQRTEQGDSAMYLCASSSRRGGPMNTEAFFGQGTRLTVV.